This entry lists 3 T cell receptor beta chains sequenced from one sample in a study of a mutant IDH1 vaccine in newly diagnosed glioma. The table came from immunoSEQ multiplex PCR; TCRdb's copy has only in-frame clones and leaves some out. Of approximately 50,000 clones listed, around three quarters are singletons. Their recognized antigens are unknown. This sample's time point: week 47, end of study. Topical imiquimod accompanied each vaccine dose, which consisted of 300 ug of mutant IDH1 20-mer peptide. The sample was PBMCs, taken from a glioma patient whose treatment included an IDH1 peptide vaccine. These receptors all come from a woman between 35 and 50 years old with glioma. Some clones in this sample may be carry-over from other donors' samples.

The chain recombines TRBV5-4 with TRBJ2-6, with no clear D. Germline V gene sequence: CDR1 SGHNT, CDR2 YYREEE (reference sequence). The V and J ends lost 5 bases and 0 bases respectively, with 9 bases between them. This CDR3 is built from 15 residues. CDR3 in amino acids: CASSWPSSGANVLTF. The CDR3 DNA follows: TGTGCCAGCAGTTGGCCCAGCTCTGGGGCCAACGTCCTGACTTTC.

V is TRBV9 and J is TRBJ1-6, with a possible D match to TRBD1 (5 bases). CDR3 length: 14 residues. The V gene's germline CDR1 is SGDLS and CDR2 YYNGEE. V was pared by 4 bases and J by 11 bases, with 16 bases between. As DNA, the CDR3 is TGTGCCAGCAGCCCTCGGGGCTCCTTTACACCCCTCCACTTT. Translating it yields CASSPRGSFTPLHF.

V and J are TRBV5-1 and TRBJ1-6, with D possibly being TRBD1 (6 bases). Between the trimmed V and J ends, which lost 2 bases and 5 bases, there was a span of 14 bases. Germline CDR1 and CDR2: SGHRS and YFSETQ. The CDR3 has 16 residues. The CDR3 here is CASSFMGGGNNSPLHF. DNA for the CDR3: TGCGCCAGCAGCTTTATGGGAGGGGGAAATAATTCACCCCTCCACTTT.